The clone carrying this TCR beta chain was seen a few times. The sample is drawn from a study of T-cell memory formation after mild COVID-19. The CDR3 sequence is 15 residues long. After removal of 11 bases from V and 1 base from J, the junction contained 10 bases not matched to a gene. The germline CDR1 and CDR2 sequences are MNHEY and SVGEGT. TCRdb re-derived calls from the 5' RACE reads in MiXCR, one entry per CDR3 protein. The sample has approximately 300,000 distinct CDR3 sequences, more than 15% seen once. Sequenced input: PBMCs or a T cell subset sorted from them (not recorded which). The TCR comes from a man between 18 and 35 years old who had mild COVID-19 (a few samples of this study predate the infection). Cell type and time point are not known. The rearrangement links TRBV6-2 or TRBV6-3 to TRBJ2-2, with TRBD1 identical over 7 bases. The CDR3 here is CAVTGTEKNTGELFF. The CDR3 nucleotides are TGTGCCGTTACCGGGACAGAGAAGAACACCGGGGAGCTGTTTTTT.